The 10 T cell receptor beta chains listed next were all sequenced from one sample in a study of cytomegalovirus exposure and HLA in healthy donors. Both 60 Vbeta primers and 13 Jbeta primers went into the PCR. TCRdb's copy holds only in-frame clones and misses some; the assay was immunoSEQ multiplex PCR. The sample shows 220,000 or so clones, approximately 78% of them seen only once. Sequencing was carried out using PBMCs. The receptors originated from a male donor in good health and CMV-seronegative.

The CDR3 sequence is CASGLDEGVYTGELFF. The CDR3 DNA reads as TGTGCCAGCGGCCTTGACGAGGGGGTCTACACCGGGGAGCTGTTTTTT. The chain carries TRBV27 and TRBJ2-2; the D gene is possibly TRBD1 (6 bases). The CDR3 spans 16 residues. Germline CDR1 is MNHEY and CDR2 is SMNVEV (reference sequence). V shed 8 bases and J shed 3 bases, with 19 bases lying between them.

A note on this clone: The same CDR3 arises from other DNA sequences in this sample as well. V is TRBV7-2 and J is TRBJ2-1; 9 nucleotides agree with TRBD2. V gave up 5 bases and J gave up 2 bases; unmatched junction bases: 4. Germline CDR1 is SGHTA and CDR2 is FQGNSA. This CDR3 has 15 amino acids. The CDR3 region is CASSLSGSPYNEQFF. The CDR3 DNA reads TGTGCCAGCAGCCTTAGCGGGAGTCCCTACAATGAGCAGTTCTTC.

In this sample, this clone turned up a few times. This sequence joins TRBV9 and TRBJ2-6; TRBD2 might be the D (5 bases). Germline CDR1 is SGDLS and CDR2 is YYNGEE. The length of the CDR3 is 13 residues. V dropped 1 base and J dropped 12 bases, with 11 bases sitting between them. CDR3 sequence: CASSVSSRGVLTF. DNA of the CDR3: TGTGCCAGCAGCGTATCCTCCCGGGGCGTCCTGACTTTC.

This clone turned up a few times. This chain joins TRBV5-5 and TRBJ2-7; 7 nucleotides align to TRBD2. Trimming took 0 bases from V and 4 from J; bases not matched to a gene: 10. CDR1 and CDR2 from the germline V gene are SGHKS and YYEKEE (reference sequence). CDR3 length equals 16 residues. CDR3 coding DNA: TGTGCCAGCAGCTTGGATGGCGGGAGCTCCCATTACGAGCAGTACTTC. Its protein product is CASSLDGGSSHYEQYF.

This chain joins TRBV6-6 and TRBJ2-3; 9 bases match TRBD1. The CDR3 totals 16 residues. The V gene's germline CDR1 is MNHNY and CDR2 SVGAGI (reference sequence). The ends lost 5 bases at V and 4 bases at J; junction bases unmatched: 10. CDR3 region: CASSGMDRGLADTQYF. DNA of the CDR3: TGTGCCAGCAGTGGGATGGACAGGGGATTGGCAGATACGCAGTATTTT.

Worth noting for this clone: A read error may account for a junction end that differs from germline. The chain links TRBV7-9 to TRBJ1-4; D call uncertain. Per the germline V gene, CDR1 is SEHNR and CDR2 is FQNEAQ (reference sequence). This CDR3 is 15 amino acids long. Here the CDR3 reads CSSSPGVATNEKLFF. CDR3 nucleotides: TGTTCCAGCAGCCCCGGGGTTGCAACTAATGAAAAACTGTTTTTT.

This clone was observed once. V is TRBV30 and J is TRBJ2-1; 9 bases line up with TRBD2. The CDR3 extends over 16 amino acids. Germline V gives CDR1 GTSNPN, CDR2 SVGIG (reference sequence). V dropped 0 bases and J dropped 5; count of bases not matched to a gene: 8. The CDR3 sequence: CAWSVRGRARNNEQFF. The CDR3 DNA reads TGTGCCTGGAGTGTACGCGGGAGGGCCCGTAACAATGAGCAGTTCTTC.

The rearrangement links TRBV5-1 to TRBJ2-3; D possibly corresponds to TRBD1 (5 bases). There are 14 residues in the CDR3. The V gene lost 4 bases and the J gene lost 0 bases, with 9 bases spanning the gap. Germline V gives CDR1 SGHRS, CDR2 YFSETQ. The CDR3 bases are TGCGCCAGCAGCCCTCGACAGAGCACAGATACGCAGTATTTT. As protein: CASSPRQSTDTQYF. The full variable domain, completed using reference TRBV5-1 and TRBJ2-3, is KAGVTQTPRYLIKTRGQQVTLSCSPISGHRSVSWYQQTPGQGLQFLFEYFSETQRNKGNFPGRFSGRQFSNSRSEMNVSTLELGDSALYLCASSPRQSTDTQYFGPGTRLTVL.

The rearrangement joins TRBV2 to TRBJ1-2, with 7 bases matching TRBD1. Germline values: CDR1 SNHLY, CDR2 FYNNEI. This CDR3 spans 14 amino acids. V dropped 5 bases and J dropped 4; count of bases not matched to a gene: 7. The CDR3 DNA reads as TGTGCCAGCAGTATGGGGGACAGCCTCTATGGCTACACCTTC. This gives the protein CASSMGDSLYGYTF. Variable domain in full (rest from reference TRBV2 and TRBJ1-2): EPEVTQTPSHQVTQMGQEVILRCVPISNHLYFYWYRQILGQKVEFLVSFYNNEISEKSEIFDDQFSVERPDGSNFTLKIRSTKLEDSAMYFCASSMGDSLYGYTFGSGTRLTVV.

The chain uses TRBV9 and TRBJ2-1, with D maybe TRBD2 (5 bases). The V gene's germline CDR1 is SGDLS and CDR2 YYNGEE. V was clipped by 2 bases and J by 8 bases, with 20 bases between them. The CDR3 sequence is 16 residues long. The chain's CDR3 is CASSVATRSWVDEQFF. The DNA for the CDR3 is TGTGCCAGCAGCGTCGCTACTAGAAGTTGGGTTGATGAGCAGTTCTTC. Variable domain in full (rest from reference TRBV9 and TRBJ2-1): DSGVTQTPKHLITATGQRVTLRCSPRSGDLSVYWYQQSLDQGLQFLIQYYNGEERAKGNILERFSAQQFPDLHSELNLSSLELGDSALYFCASSVATRSWVDEQFFGPGTRLTVL.